This T cell receptor (beta chain) was observed in a study of graft-versus-host responses after intestinal transplantation. Measured with immunoSEQ multiplex PCR; TCRdb has only the in-frame clones, and not every one. The table lists roughly 97,000 clones, 87% of them singletons, with roughly 1% in the top ten. This clone has just one count. Its antigen is as yet unknown. Trimming removed 3 bases at V and 0 bases at J, with 12 bases between. There are 16 residues in the CDR3. Germline CDR1 reads LNHNV; CDR2 reads YYDKDF (reference sequence). The chain employs TRBV15 and TRBJ2-1; D gene unclear. This TCR derives from a human donor who received an intestinal transplant. The material sequenced was unstimulated CD4+ T cells sorted from spleen or lymph node cells, taken before intestinal transplant. The CDR3 loop is CATSSPHPISYNEQFF. For the CDR3, the DNA is TGTGCCACCAGCAGTCCACATCCCATCTCCTACAATGAGCAGTTCTTC.